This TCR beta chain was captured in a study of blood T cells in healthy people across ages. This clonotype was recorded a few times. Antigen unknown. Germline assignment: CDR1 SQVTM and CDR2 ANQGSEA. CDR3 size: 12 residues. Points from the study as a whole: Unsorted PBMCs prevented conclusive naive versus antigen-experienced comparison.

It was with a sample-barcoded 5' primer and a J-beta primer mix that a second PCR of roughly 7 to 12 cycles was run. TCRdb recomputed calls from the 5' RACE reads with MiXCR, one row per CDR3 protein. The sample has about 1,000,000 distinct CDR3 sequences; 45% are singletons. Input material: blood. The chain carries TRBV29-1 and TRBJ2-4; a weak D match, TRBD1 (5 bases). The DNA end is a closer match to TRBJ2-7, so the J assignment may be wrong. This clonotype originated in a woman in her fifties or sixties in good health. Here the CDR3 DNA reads TGCAGCGTGGGCCCCGGAAGGGGCGAGCAGTACTTC. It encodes CSVGPGRGEQYF.